What follows are 17 T cell receptor beta chains derived from one specimen sequenced in a study of blood T cell repertoires in COVID-19. Generated by immunoSEQ multiplex PCR, the TCRdb table keeps only in-frame clones and is missing some. The sample records 200,000 to 250,000 clones, about 88% being singletons. The specimen was peripheral blood. Every receptor here comes from a woman aged 55-70 years with acute or convalescent COVID-19.

V usage is TRBV6-1 and J usage is TRBJ2-2, with 7 bases matching TRBD1. CDR1 and CDR2 (germline): MNHNS, SASEGT. CDR3 length: 12 residues. Trimming at V came to 3 bases and at J to 9 bases, leaving 1 base not matched to a gene. The CDR3 DNA sequence: TGTGCCAGCAGTGAGACAGGGAGGGAGCTGTTTTTT. It translates to CASSETGRELFF.

The chain carries TRBV19 and TRBJ1-1; 7 nucleotides align to TRBD1. The junction had 8 bases not matched to a gene; V was cut back by 5 bases and J by 5 bases. CDR3 length equals 14 residues. From germline, CDR1 is LNHDA and CDR2 SQIVND (reference sequence). The CDR3 DNA reads TGTGCCAGTAGTCCCGCAGGGGGTAGGACTGAAGCTTTCTTT. Its translation: CASSPAGGRTEAFF.

The chain uses TRBV27 and TRBJ2-5; 11 bases are shared with TRBD1. This CDR3 is 16 amino acids long. V gave up 8 bases and J gave up 4 bases; unmatched junction bases: 12. Germline V gene lookup returns CDR1 MNHEY and CDR2 SMNVEV (reference sequence). The CDR3 spells CASQDRGRLGTETQYF. For the CDR3, the DNA is TGTGCCAGCCAGGACAGGGGGCGCCTTGGGACAGAGACCCAGTACTTC.

CDR3 sequence: CASSLGVGRGEKLFF. In nucleotides, the CDR3 is TGTGCCAGCAGCTTAGGTGTGGGTCGAGGAGAAAAACTGTTTTTT. The chain recombines TRBV7-2 with TRBJ1-4; D gene uncertain. Germline CDR1 and CDR2: SGHTA and FQGNSA. The CDR3 is 15 amino acids. The V and J ends lost 1 base and 8 bases respectively, with 14 bases between them.

The chain combines TRBV10-2 with TRBJ1-4; unclear D gene. The length of the CDR3 is 15 residues. Germline V gene data show CDR1 as WSHSY and CDR2 as SAAADI. With 5 bases removed from V and 4 bases from J, the gap between germline ends came to 14 bases. This CDR3 reads CASSRDSGNNEKLFF. For the CDR3, the DNA is TGCGCCAGCAGTCGAGACTCCGGGAATAATGAAAAACTGTTTTTT.

V and J are TRBV5-4 and TRBJ2-1, with 10 bases matching TRBD1. CDR1 is SGHNT, CDR2 YYREEE, per germline (reference sequence). The V gene end was trimmed by 5 bases and the J gene end by 2 bases; junction bases not matched to a gene: 7. The CDR3 runs to 16 residues. The CDR3, as DNA: TGTGCCAGCAGGGCTAGACAGGGGGCGGCCTACAATGAGCAGTTCTTC. Amino acids: CASRARQGAAYNEQFF. The complete variable domain, with remaining parts taken from reference TRBV5-4 and TRBJ2-1, reads ETGVTQSPTHLIKTRGQQVTLRCSSQSGHNTVSWYQQALGQGPQFIFQYYREEENGRGNFPPRFSGLQFPNYSSELNVNALELDDSALYLCASRARQGAAYNEQFFGPGTRLTVL.

The chain joins TRBV2 to TRBJ2-2; D perhaps matches TRBD2 (7 bases). The CDR3 has 13 amino acids. V was clipped by 11 bases and J by 7 bases, with 17 bases between them. Germline values: CDR1 SNHLY, CDR2 FYNNEI. The CDR3, as DNA: TGTGCCTCACGGGGGGCAGGGGTCGGGGAGCTGTTTTTT. Protein sequence: CASRGAGVGELFF.

This clone occurred a few times. The CDR3 DNA reads TGTGCCAGCAGTGCAACAGGGAGTGCTTCACCCCTCCACTTT. Translating it yields CASSATGSASPLHF. This rearrangement joins TRBV25-1 to TRBJ1-6; D is possibly TRBD1 (6 bases). Germline V CDR1 and CDR2: MGHDK, SYGVNS. Trimming took 4 bases from V and 9 from J, leaving 13 bases between them. There are 14 residues in the CDR3.

This CDR3 is CASSFPSGDSTDTQYF. The CDR3 coding sequence is TGTGCCAGCAGCTTCCCTTCGGGAGACAGCACAGATACGCAGTATTTT. The V gene is TRBV7-9, the J gene TRBJ2-3; possible D gene TRBD2, 6 bases. The CDR3 length is 16 residues. V lost 3 bases and J 0 bases, leaving 13 bases between the germline ends. Germline V gene data show CDR1 as SEHNR and CDR2 as FQNEAQ (reference sequence).

The chain carries TRBV19 and TRBJ2-1; 12 bases are a match to TRBD2. Germline CDR1 LNHDA, CDR2 SQIVND (reference sequence). This CDR3 has 16 residues. The junction had 8 bases not matched to a gene; V was cut back by 4 bases and J by 7 bases. CDR3 nucleotide sequence: TGTGCCAGTAGTACCAGACTAGCGGGAGCTTTGAATGAGCAGTTCTTC. Protein product: CASSTRLAGALNEQFF.

The table lists this clone with a few counts. The J gene is TRBJ1-3, the V gene TRBV10-1; D is possibly TRBD1 (6 bases). The CDR3 runs 14 residues. Germline values: CDR1 WNHNN, CDR2 SYGVQD (reference sequence). V was pared by 8 bases and J by 2 bases, with 13 bases between. The CDR3 DNA is TGCGCCAGCCCGAAGGGGGAAACTGGAAACACCATATATTTT. Encoded protein: CASPKGETGNTIYF.

This chain uses TRBV24-1 with TRBJ1-5; D remains ambiguous. This CDR3 comprises 14 residues. Germline CDR1 is KGHDR and CDR2 is SFDVKD. Trimming took off 4 bases at V and 6 bases at J, with 12 bases between the two ends. CDR3 sequence reads: CATSDARTVQPQHF. The CDR3 coding sequence is TGTGCCACCAGTGACGCGAGAACAGTTCAGCCCCAGCATTTT.

This chain joins TRBV5-6 and TRBJ2-1, with 9 bases matching TRBD2. V lost 0 bases and J lost 7; bases outside the gene matches: 11. The CDR3 contains 17 residues. Germline CDR1 is SGHDT and CDR2 is YYEEEE. The CDR3 region is CASSLGPAGGGRNEQFF. The DNA of the CDR3 is TGTGCCAGCAGCTTGGGGCCAGCGGGAGGTGGTAGGAATGAGCAGTTCTTC.

This chain joins TRBV28 and TRBJ2-7; TRBD2 aligns across 11 bases. Per the germline V gene, CDR1 is MDHEN and CDR2 is SYDVKM. J gave up 2 bases and V 7 bases, and 4 bases lay outside the gene matches. The CDR3 totals 14 residues. The CDR3 loop reads CASTSGRKTYEQYF. The CDR3, as DNA: TGTGCCAGCACTAGCGGGAGGAAAACCTACGAGCAGTACTTC.

V gene TRBV18 combines with J gene TRBJ2-4, with TRBD2 matching over 7 bases. This CDR3 is 14 amino acids long. V was clipped by 6 bases and J by 7 bases; unmatched bases: 9. Germline V gene data show CDR1 as KGHSH and CDR2 as LQKENI. CDR3 sequence: CASSEGREVNIQYF. CDR3 bases: TGTGCCAGCTCGGAGGGGAGGGAGGTGAACATTCAGTACTTC.

V is TRBV12-3 or TRBV12-4 and J is TRBJ2-5; TRBD1 might be the D (5 bases). V was cut by 8 bases and J by 4 bases, with 11 bases left in between. The CDR3 is 12 residues long. CDR3 protein: CASLGRAETQYF. In DNA form, the CDR3 reads TGTGCCAGCTTGGGCAGGGCAGAGACCCAGTACTTC.

The V call is TRBV4-3, the J call TRBJ2-1, with a weak D call TRBD1 (5 bases). The germline CDR1 and CDR2 sequences are LGHNA and YSLEER. V lost 1 base and J 0 bases, leaving 7 bases between the germline ends. CDR3 size: 15 residues. The CDR3 DNA reads as TGCGCCAGCAGCCAAGGGGGCCTCTCCTACAATGAGCAGTTCTTC. It yields the protein CASSQGGLSYNEQFF.